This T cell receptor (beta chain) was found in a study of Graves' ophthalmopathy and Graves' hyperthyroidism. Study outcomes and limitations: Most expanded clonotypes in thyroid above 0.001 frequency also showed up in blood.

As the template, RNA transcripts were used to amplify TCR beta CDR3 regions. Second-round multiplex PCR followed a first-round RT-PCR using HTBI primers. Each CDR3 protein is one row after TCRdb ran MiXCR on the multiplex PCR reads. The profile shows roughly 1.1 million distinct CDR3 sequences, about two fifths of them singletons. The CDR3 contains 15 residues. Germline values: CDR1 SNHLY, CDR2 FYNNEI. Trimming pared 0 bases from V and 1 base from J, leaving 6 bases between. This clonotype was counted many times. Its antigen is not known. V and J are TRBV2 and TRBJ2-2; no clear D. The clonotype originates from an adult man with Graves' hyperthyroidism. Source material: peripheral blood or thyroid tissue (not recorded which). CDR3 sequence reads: CASSEAQWNTGELFF. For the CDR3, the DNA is TGTGCCAGCAGTGAAGCGCAATGGAACACCGGGGAGCTGTTTTTT.